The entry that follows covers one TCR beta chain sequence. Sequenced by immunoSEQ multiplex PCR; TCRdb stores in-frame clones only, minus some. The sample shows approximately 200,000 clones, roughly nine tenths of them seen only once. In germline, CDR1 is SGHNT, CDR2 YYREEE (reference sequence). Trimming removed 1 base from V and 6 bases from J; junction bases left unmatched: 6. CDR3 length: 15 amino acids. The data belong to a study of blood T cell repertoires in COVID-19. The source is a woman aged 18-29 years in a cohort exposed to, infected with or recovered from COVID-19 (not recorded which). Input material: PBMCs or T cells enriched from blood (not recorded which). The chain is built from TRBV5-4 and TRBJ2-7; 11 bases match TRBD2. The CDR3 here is CASSLRTSGGAEQYF. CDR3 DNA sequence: TGTGCCAGCAGCTTGCGAACTAGCGGGGGAGCCGAGCAGTACTTC.